This T cell receptor beta chain derives from a study of T cell repertoires in cytomegalovirus infection. Turning to the study itself: Recently identified HLA-C-restricted and well-studied HLA-B-restricted CMV epitopes were used. Matching HLA type and CMV infection were both indicated by public TCR beta signatures.

Study observations and caveats: Adding up the frequency of public TCR beta families identified people who carried CMV plus the relevant HLA. CMV-specific TCR beta clonotypes restricted by HLA-C dominated the ex vivo response.

TCRdb re-called the reads with MiXCR, one entry per CDR3 protein. The table has 830,000 or so distinct CDR3 sequences, around a third seen once. This clonotype was detected ten times or more. Its target is unknown. Sequencing was performed on cultured CD8+ T cells from PBMCs, taken from culture after CMV antigen stimulation. The TCR sequence derives from a human donor in good health (CMV status not recorded). Some clones in this sample may be carry-over from other donors' samples.

CDR3 DNA sequence: TGTGCCAGCAGCGTAGAAGGGACAGGGGCCAATGAGCAGTTCTTC. Its translation is CASSVEGTGANEQFF. The chain has TRBV9 and TRBJ2-1; 10 bases are a match to TRBD1. This CDR3 contains 15 residues. Germline-derived CDR1 and CDR2 are SGDLS and YYNGEE. J gave up 6 bases and V 0 bases, and 3 bases lay outside the gene matches.